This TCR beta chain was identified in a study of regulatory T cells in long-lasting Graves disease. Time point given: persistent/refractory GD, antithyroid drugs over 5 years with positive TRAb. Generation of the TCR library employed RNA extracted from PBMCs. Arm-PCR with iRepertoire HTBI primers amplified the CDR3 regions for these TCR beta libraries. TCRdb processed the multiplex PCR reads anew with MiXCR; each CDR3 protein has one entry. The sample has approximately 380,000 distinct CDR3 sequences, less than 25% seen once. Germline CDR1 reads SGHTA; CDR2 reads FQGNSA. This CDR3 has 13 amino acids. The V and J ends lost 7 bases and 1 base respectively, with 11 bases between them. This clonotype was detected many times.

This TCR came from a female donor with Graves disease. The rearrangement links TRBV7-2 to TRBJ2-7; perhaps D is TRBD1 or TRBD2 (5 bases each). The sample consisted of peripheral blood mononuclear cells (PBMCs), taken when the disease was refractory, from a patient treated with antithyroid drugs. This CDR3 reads CASTKRGSYEQYF. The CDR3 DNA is TGTGCCAGCACCAAGAGGGGATCCTACGAGCAGTACTTC. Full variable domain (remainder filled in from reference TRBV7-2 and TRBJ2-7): GAGVSQSPSNKVTEKGKDVELRCDPISGHTALYWYRQSLGQGLEFLIYFQGNSAPDKSGLPSDRFSAERTGGSVSTLTIQRTQQEDSAVYLCASTKRGSYEQYFGPGTRLTVT.